The sequence of this T cell receptor (beta chain) was determined in a study of blood T cell repertoires in COVID-19 (dated by TCRdb to 2020 to 2022). Concerning the study at large: Samples from collaborators originated in the United States, Italy and Spain and spanned both the acute and convalescent phases of COVID-19. A freely available public database, intended as a resource for researchers studying the immune response to SARS-CoV-2, is where the repertoires were released. Subjects who had been exposed to COVID-19, were actively infected with it, or had recovered from it provided the deeply sampled blood TCRbeta repertoires that made up the dataset. Samples came from the ongoing ImmuneRACE study (first 160 participants) plus 1,254 subjects from 6 global collaborators. The material from the prospective study consisted of cDNA or gDNA derived from T cells, B-cell-depleted T cells, or PBMCs. Where available, HLA class I and class II types were obtained from metadata supplied by the sample provider rather than from assay-based typing. The sample metadata nearly always contained a de-identified subject ID, COVID-19 status, age in years and sex.

Note on this clone: The antigen this receptor binds is unknown. No much larger clone is present one base from it, and per-base qualities are unavailable.

The immunoSEQ Assay, a bias-controlled multiplex PCR, was used to amplify TCRbeta CDR3 regions from genomic DNA. Regarding the original processing steps: Within the assay, amplification of reference gene primers was used to estimate how many nucleated cells each sample contained. To quantify the absolute abundance of each unique TCRbeta CDR3 rearrangement, sequence reads were collapsed and filtered. Productive Simpson clonality was computed per sample as the square root of Simpson's diversity index over productive rearrangements. Sourced from immuneACCESS, this table was stored by TCRdb with only in-frame sequences that have V and J called. A share of the clones is absent; for the studies checked, an unresolved V gene accounts for under half, and the remainder has no known explanation. V and J calls and clone size are copied from that table; D and trimming were computed from the DNA. The table for this sample lists 120,000 or so clones; roughly 88% of them were counted only once. The top ten hold 6% to 8.5% of the sample.

Here is what the overall study found, with its caveats: Clinical and demographic metadata were provided uncurated, with the amount varying by source and participant.

The germline V gene specifies SNHLY as CDR1 and FYNNEI as CDR2. V has 6 bases trimmed and J has 5 bases trimmed; junction bases matching no gene number 1. Measured from the cysteine to the phenylalanine, the CDR3 is 13 residues long. Just CDR3 DNA is preserved here, 39 bases in frame from base 1. Whole blood was collected in K2EDTA tubes by collaborating institutions according to the institutions' own protocols. For TCRbeta analysis, collaborators shipped samples as frozen whole blood, isolated PBMCs, or DNA extracted from either of those sample types. Material: peripheral blood. The chain links TRBV2 with TRBJ1-4, with 9 bases in between that match TRBD1. The clonotype originates from a man between 50 and 59 years old with acute or convalescent COVID-19. The sequenced DNA is TGTGCCAGCAGCGGACAGGGGAATGAAAAACTGTTTTTT. It codes for CASSGQGNEKLFF. With the rest looked up from the reference TRBV2 and TRBJ1-4 genes rather than sequenced, the full variable domain is EPEVTQTPSHQVTQMGQEVILRCVPISNHLYFYWYRQILGQKVEFLVSFYNNEISEKSEIFDDQFSVERPDGSNFTLKIRSTKLEDSAMYFCASSGQGNEKLFFGSGTQLSVL.